This is a list of T cell receptor beta chains from one sample in a study of cytomegalovirus exposure and HLA in healthy donors. TCRdb's table, derived via immunoSEQ multiplex PCR, lists solely in-frame clones and lacks some. The table has some 86,000 clones, around 79% seen once. Sequencing was carried out using PBMCs. The receptor source for this set is a woman aged 40-49 years in good health and CMV-seropositive. The CDR3 runs from the conserved cysteine through the conserved F or W. D genes are given only for firm matches. Clone size appears in some rows only: once, few, many, or a class for an expanded clone.

abundance: NA
d_gene: NA
v_gene: TRBV5-6
j_gene: TRBJ2-7
CDR3aa: CASSLLAGYEQYF
CDR3nt: TGTGCCAGCAGCTTATTAGCCGGATACGAGCAGTACTTC

abundance: NA
d_gene: TRBD1
v_gene: TRBV7-8
j_gene: TRBJ1-1
CDR3aa: CASSPLQGYENTEAFF
CDR3nt: TGTGCCAGCAGCCCGCTACAGGGGTATGAGAACACTGAAGCTTTCTTT

abundance: NA
d_gene: TRBD1
v_gene: TRBV11-3
j_gene: TRBJ1-4
CDR3aa: CASSGGQGGNEKLFF
CDR3nt: TGTGCCAGCAGTGGAGGACAGGGTGGAAATGAAAAACTGTTTTTT

abundance: NA
d_gene: TRBD1
v_gene: TRBV19
j_gene: TRBJ1-1
CDR3aa: CASRQGRNYGTEAFF
CDR3nt: TGTGCCAGTCGACAGGGAAGGAATTATGGCACTGAAGCTTTCTTT

abundance: NA
d_gene: NA
v_gene: TRBV7-8
j_gene: TRBJ1-1
CDR3aa: CASSLARGGSPYNTEAFF
CDR3nt: TGTGCCAGCAGCTTAGCTAGGGGGGGCAGCCCTTACAACACTGAAGCTTTCTTT

abundance: NA
d_gene: TRBD2
v_gene: TRBV25-1
j_gene: TRBJ2-2
CDR3aa: CASRNPDWGLTDTGELFF
CDR3nt: TGTGCCAGCAGAAATCCGGACTGGGGACTAACCGACACCGGGGAGCTGTTTTTT

abundance: few
d_gene: TRBD2
v_gene: TRBV5-1
j_gene: TRBJ2-7
CDR3aa: CASSLGTSGTTYEQYF
CDR3nt: TGCGCCAGCAGCTTGGGGACTAGCGGGACCACCTACGAGCAGTACTTC

abundance: NA
d_gene: NA
v_gene: TRBV2
j_gene: TRBJ2-7
CDR3aa: CASNLESVRFYEQYF
CDR3nt: TGTGCCAGCAACTTGGAGTCCGTTCGGTTCTACGAGCAGTACTTC

abundance: NA
d_gene: TRBD2
v_gene: TRBV18
j_gene: TRBJ2-1
CDR3aa: CASSPGLAVPNEQFF
CDR3nt: TGTGCCAGCTCCCCCGGACTAGCGGTCCCCAATGAGCAGTTCTTC

abundance: NA
d_gene: NA
v_gene: TRBV7-9
j_gene: TRBJ1-3
CDR3aa: CASSLGTEPTIYF
CDR3nt: TGTGCCAGCAGCTTAGGAACAGAGCCGACCATATATTTT

abundance: NA
d_gene: NA
v_gene: TRBV30
j_gene: TRBJ2-7
CDR3aa: CAPHQGSSYEQYF
CDR3nt: TGTGCCCCCCATCAGGGAAGCTCCTACGAGCAGTACTTC

abundance: few
d_gene: TRBD1
v_gene: TRBV10-3
j_gene: TRBJ1-1
CDR3aa: CAIQTGLGTEAFF
CDR3nt: TGTGCCATCCAGACAGGGTTAGGCACTGAAGCTTTCTTT

abundance: NA
d_gene: NA
v_gene: TRBV7-8
j_gene: TRBJ2-1
CDR3aa: CASSHRLGSEQFF
CDR3nt: TGTGCCAGCAGCCACAGGCTGGGCAGTGAGCAGTTCTTC

abundance: NA
d_gene: NA
v_gene: TRBV7-2
j_gene: TRBJ1-2
CDR3aa: CASSLDPRYGYTF
CDR3nt: TGTGCCAGCAGCTTAGATCCTCGGTATGGCTACACCTTC

abundance: NA
d_gene: TRBD1
v_gene: TRBV7-6
j_gene: TRBJ2-6
CDR3aa: CASSLRDRGSGANVLTF
CDR3nt: TGTGCCAGCAGCCTCCGGGACAGGGGCTCTGGGGCCAACGTCCTGACTTTC

abundance: NA
d_gene: TRBD1
v_gene: TRBV5-1
j_gene: TRBJ2-5
CDR3aa: CASSLSGGPQETQYF
CDR3nt: TGCGCCAGCAGCTTGTCAGGGGGCCCCCAAGAGACCCAGTACTTC

abundance: NA
d_gene: NA
v_gene: TRBV10-3
j_gene: TRBJ1-2
CDR3aa: CAISDGPGGGYTF
CDR3nt: TGTGCCATCAGTGATGGTCCCGGCGGTGGCTACACCTTC

abundance: NA
d_gene: NA
v_gene: TRBV28
j_gene: TRBJ1-4
CDR3aa: CATNQGTTNEKLFF
CDR3nt: TGTGCCACCAATCAGGGGACAACTAATGAAAAACTGTTTTTT

abundance: NA
d_gene: NA
v_gene: TRBV29-1
j_gene: TRBJ2-1
CDR3aa: CSVEARGLYNEQFF
CDR3nt: TGCAGCGTAGAGGCCAGGGGCCTTTACAATGAGCAGTTCTTC

abundance: NA
d_gene: NA
v_gene: TRBV19
j_gene: TRBJ1-6
CDR3aa: CASSTSLSSYNSPLHF
CDR3nt: TGTGCCAGTAGTACTAGCCTAAGCTCCTATAATTCACCCCTCCACTTT

abundance: NA
d_gene: NA
v_gene: TRBV27
j_gene: TRBJ1-5
CDR3aa: CASSLLQGRQPQHF
CDR3nt: TGTGCCAGCAGTTTACTTCAGGGGCGACAGCCCCAGCATTTT

abundance: NA
d_gene: NA
v_gene: TRBV27
j_gene: TRBJ1-1
CDR3aa: CASSPSGRLGAFF
CDR3nt: TGTGCCAGCAGCCCCTCTGGCCGCCTCGGGGCTTTCTTT

abundance: once
d_gene: NA
v_gene: TRBV13
j_gene: TRBJ2-2
CDR3aa: CASSTSTGELFF
CDR3nt: TGTGCCAGCAGCACTTCTACCGGGGAGCTGTTTTTT

abundance: NA
d_gene: TRBD1
v_gene: TRBV7-9
j_gene: TRBJ2-4
CDR3aa: CASSVLPGTGGVGEYF
CDR3nt: TGTGCCAGCAGCGTCCTTCCCGGGACAGGGGGCGTCGGGGAGTACTTC

abundance: NA
d_gene: NA
v_gene: TRBV10-2
j_gene: TRBJ1-3
CDR3aa: CASSGSSGNTIYF
CDR3nt: TGCGCCAGCAGCGGGAGCTCTGGAAACACCATATATTTT

abundance: few
d_gene: TRBD1
v_gene: TRBV7-9
j_gene: TRBJ1-1
CDR3aa: CASSSGQRHTEAFF
CDR3nt: TGTGCCAGCAGCTCGGGACAGCGGCACACTGAAGCTTTCTTT

abundance: few
d_gene: TRBD2
v_gene: TRBV7-2
j_gene: TRBJ2-1
CDR3aa: CASSSQGAGGWNEQFF
CDR3nt: TGTGCCAGCAGCTCTCAGGGAGCGGGAGGGTGGAATGAGCAGTTCTTC

abundance: NA
d_gene: NA
v_gene: TRBV28
j_gene: TRBJ2-5
CDR3aa: CASSFRRDQETQYF
CDR3nt: TGTGCCAGCAGTTTCAGGAGGGATCAAGAGACCCAGTACTTC